Below, one T cell receptor (beta chain) is given with its context. Its specificity is unknown. With 1 base removed from V and 1 base from J, the gap between germline ends came to 6 bases. From germline, CDR1 is SGHNT and CDR2 YENEEA. The CDR3 runs 14 residues. These data come from a study of Tregs in tolerant kidney transplant recipients. Study-level points and caveats: This study did not directly address biological reproducibility.

Unstimulated Tregs (CD4+CD25+CD127-) and CD4+CD25- non-Tregs were sorted from PBMCs. TCRdb's table, derived via immunoSEQ multiplex PCR, lists solely in-frame clones and lacks some. The data show tens of thousands of clones, roughly 84% seen once. The sequence derives from a human donor in good health. The rearrangement uses TRBV11-3 and TRBJ2-3, with unresolved D. Specimen: CD4+ T cells from blood. For the CDR3, the DNA is TGTGCCAGCAGCTTAGCATCACGCACAGATACGCAGTATTTT. Translation: CASSLASRTDTQYF.